The clone carrying this TCR beta chain was recorded a few times. These data originate in a study of blood T cell repertoires in COVID-19. Turning to the study itself: Some COVID-19 samples were acute and others convalescent; all came from the United States, Italy and Spain. Sources were T cells, B-cell-depleted T cells, or PBMCs; the material itself was cDNA or gDNA.

Methods used by the authors: Amplified reference gene primers provided the basis for estimating nucleated cell counts. The repertoire was sequenced with immunoSEQ multiplex PCR; TCRdb's copy has only in-frame clones and lacks some. V and J calls and clone size are copied from that table; D and trimming were computed from the DNA. The data contain fewer than 60,000 clones, nearly 90% of them singletons. The germline CDR1 and CDR2 sequences are WSHSY and SAAADI. This CDR3 comprises 11 residues. V was cut by 4 bases and J by 11 bases, with 11 bases left in between. Sequencing was performed on peripheral blood. The rearrangement links TRBV10-2 to TRBJ1-1; D is undetermined. This sequence was found in a man aged 80 or over with active or convalescent COVID-19. The CDR3 here is CASSARGEAFF. The CDR3 region has the DNA TGCGCCAGCAGTGCTCGGGGAGAGGCTTTCTTT.